This T cell receptor (beta chain) was recovered during a study of T cell changes during pregnancy in multiple sclerosis. Germline V gene sequence: CDR1 SGHTA, CDR2 FQGTGA. Deletions cut 5 bases from V and 5 bases from J, with 18 bases between. The CDR3 loop spans 15 amino acids. This clone was observed a single time. Clones were read by immunoSEQ multiplex PCR, and TCRdb kept only the in-frame ones, dropping some. The sample includes around 29,000 clones, around 89% of them seen just once. The material sequenced was CD4+ T cells from peripheral blood mononuclear cells, taken in the first trimester of pregnancy. The chain recombines TRBV7-3 with TRBJ1-1; D uncertain. The sequence was obtained from a female donor in good health, enrolled as a control in a pregnancy study. In nucleotides, the CDR3 is TGTGCCAGCAGCCCCCGGCGGAATGGAGGGACTGAAGCTTTCTTT. Its protein is CASSPRRNGGTEAFF. Variable domain in full (rest from reference TRBV7-3 and TRBJ1-1): GAGVSQTPSNKVTEKGKYVELRCDPISGHTALYWYRQSLGQGPEFLIYFQGTGAADDSGLPNDRFFAVRPEGSVSTLKIQRTERGDSAVYLCASSPRRNGGTEAFFGQGTRLTVV.